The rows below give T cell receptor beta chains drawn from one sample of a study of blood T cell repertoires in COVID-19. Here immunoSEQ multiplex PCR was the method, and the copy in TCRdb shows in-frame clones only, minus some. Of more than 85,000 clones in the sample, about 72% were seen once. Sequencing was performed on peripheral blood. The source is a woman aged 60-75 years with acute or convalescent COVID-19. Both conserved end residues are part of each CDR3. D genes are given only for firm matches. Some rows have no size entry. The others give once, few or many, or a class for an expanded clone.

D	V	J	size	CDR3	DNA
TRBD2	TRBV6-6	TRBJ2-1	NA	CASSPSSAGGNEQFF	TGTGCCAGCAGTCCCTCCTCAGCGGGGGGGAATGAGCAGTTCTTC
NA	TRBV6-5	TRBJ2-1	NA	CASSYEAQGHNEQFF	TGTGCCAGCAGTTACGAGGCCCAGGGCCACAATGAGCAGTTCTTC
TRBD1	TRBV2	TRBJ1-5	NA	CASSRTGDGNQPQHF	TGTGCCAGCAGTAGGACAGGTGATGGGAATCAGCCCCAGCATTTT
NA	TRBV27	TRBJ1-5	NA	CASSLVGTRGSPQHF	TGTGCCAGCAGTTTAGTAGGGACCCGGGGGTCACCCCAGCATTTT
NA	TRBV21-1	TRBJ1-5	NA	CASSRLGQNFQDQPQHF	TGTGCCAGCAGCAGGCTGGGACAGAATTTCCAGGATCAGCCCCAGCATTTT
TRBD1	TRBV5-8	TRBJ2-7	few	CASSKGQGTYEQYF	TGTGCCAGCAGCAAGGGACAGGGAACCTACGAGCAGTACTTC
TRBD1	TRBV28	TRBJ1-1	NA	CASTETGFTEAFF	TGTGCCAGCACCGAGACAGGGTTTACTGAAGCTTTCTTT
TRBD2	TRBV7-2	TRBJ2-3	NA	CASSRTPGGRGDTQYF	TGTGCCAGCAGCAGAACCCCGGGGGGGCGGGGAGATACGCAGTATTTT
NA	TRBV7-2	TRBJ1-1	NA	CASSLDSFTAFF	TGTGCCAGCAGCCTAGACAGTTTCACAGCTTTCTTT
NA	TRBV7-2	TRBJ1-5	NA	CASSQMEGQPQHF	TGTGCCAGCAGCCAGATGGAGGGTCAGCCCCAGCATTTT
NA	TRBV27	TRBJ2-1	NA	CASRPGQRHNEQFF	TGTGCCAGCCGACCGGGACAACGCCACAATGAGCAGTTCTTC
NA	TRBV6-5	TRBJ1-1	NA	CASAGWGSTEAFF	TGTGCCAGCGCGGGTTGGGGATCCACTGAAGCTTTCTTT
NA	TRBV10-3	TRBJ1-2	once	CAISNWEGRDYGYTF	TGTGCCATCAGTAATTGGGAGGGACGGGACTATGGCTACACCTTC
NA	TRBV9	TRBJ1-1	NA	CASSVGPAAYTEAFF	TGTGCCAGCAGCGTAGGACCCGCGGCGTACACTGAAGCTTTCTTT
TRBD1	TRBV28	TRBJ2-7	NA	CASSLQGYEQYF	TGTGCCAGCAGTCTACAGGGGTACGAGCAGTACTTC
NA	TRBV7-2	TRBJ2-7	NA	CASSLAGAGYEQYF	TGTGCCAGCAGCTTAGCGGGGGCCGGGTACGAGCAGTACTTC
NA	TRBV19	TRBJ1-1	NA	CASNTPGRGIGRTEAFF	TGTGCCAGTAATACCCCAGGGCGTGGGATTGGGCGCACTGAAGCTTTCTTT
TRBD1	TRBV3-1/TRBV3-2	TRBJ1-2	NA	CASSQGTGGHYGYTF	TGTGCCAGCAGCCAAGGGACAGGGGGCCACTATGGCTACACCTTC
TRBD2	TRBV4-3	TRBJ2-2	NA	CASSRDGGGASGTGELFF	TGCGCCAGCAGCCGAGATGGCGGGGGGGCCTCGGGCACCGGGGAGCTGTTTTTT
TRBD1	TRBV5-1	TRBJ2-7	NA	CASRINDRGSYEQYF	TGCGCCAGCCGGATAAATGACAGGGGTTCCTACGAGCAGTACTTC
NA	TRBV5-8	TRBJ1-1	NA	CASSTYTGSRRPMNTEAFF	TGTGCCAGCAGCACCTACACCGGGTCACGTCGACCCATGAACACTGAAGCTTTCTTT
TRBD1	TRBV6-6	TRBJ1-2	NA	CASSYRQGDYGYTF	TGTGCCAGCAGTTACCGACAGGGGGACTATGGCTACACCTTC
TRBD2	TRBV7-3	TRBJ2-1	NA	CASSSTSGGANEQFF	TGTGCCAGCAGCTCGACTAGCGGGGGAGCGAATGAGCAGTTCTTC
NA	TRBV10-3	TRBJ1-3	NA	CAISDRESFGNTIYF	TGTGCCATCAGTGACAGGGAAAGCTTTGGAAACACCATATATTTT
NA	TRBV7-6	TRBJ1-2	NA	CASSSVAGRNYGYTF	TGTGCCAGCAGCTCCGTGGCGGGACGGAACTATGGCTACACCTTC
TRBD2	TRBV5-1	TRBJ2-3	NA	CASSWTSVGTDTQYF	TGCGCCAGCAGCTGGACTAGCGTCGGCACAGATACGCAGTATTTT
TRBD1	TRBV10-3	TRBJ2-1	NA	CAISEAAGGGNEQFF	TGTGCCATCAGTGAGGCGGCAGGGGGCGGGAATGAGCAGTTCTTC
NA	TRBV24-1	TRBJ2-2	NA	CATSGTKNTGELFF	TGTGCCACCAGTGGGACTAAGAACACCGGGGAGCTGTTTTTT
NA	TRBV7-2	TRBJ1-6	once	CASGTGWRSPLHF	TGTGCCAGCGGTACAGGGTGGAGATCACCCCTCCACTTT
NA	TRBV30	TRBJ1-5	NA	CAWSLGGGGSNQPQHF	TGTGCCTGGAGTCTGGGGGGAGGGGGTAGCAATCAGCCCCAGCATTTT
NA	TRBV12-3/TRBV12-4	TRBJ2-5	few	CASRQGKETQYF	TGTGCCAGCAGACAGGGAAAGGAGACCCAGTACTTC
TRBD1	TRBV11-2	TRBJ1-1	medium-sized	CASSLRVGQGGTEAFF	TGTGCCAGCAGCTTAAGGGTGGGACAGGGAGGTACTGAAGCTTTCTTT
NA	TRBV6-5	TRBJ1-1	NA	CASSRGQVNTEAFF	TGTGCCAGCAGCCGGGGACAAGTGAACACTGAAGCTTTCTTT
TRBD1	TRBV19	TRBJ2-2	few	CARNDRGGTGELFF	TGTGCCAGAAATGACAGGGGCGGGACCGGGGAGCTGTTTTTT
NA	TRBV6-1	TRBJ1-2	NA	CASSESRTGYTF	TGTGCCAGCAGTGAATCGAGAACTGGCTACACCTTC
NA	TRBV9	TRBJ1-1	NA	CASSVSTALNTEAFF	TGTGCCAGCAGCGTCTCGACAGCGCTGAACACTGAAGCTTTCTTT
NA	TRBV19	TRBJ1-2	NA	CASSIDCGQICYGCTF	TGTGCCAGTAGTATAGATTGTGGACAGATCTGCTATGGCTGCACCTTC
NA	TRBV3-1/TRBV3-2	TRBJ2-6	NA	CASSRYSGANVLTF	TGTGCCAGCAGCCGCTACTCTGGGGCCAACGTCCTGACTTTC
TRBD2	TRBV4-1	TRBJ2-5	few	CASSQDGRLAGPQETQYF	TGCGCCAGCAGCCAAGATGGGAGACTAGCGGGGCCTCAAGAGACCCAGTACTTC
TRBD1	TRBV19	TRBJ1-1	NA	CASSKAGTGGGAFF	TGTGCCAGTAGTAAAGCCGGGACAGGGGGGGGAGCTTTCTTT
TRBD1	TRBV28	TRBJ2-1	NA	CASSLFGQGGNNEQFF	TGTGCCAGCAGTTTATTCGGACAGGGTGGTAACAATGAGCAGTTCTTC
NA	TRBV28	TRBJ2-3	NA	CASSTWRGQSTDTQYF	TGTGCCAGCAGCACCTGGCGGGGACAGAGCACAGATACGCAGTATTTT
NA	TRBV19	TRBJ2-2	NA	CASSIFQTNTGELFF	TGTGCCAGTAGTATTTTCCAAACGAACACCGGGGAGCTGTTTTTT
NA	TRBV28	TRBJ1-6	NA	CASSFGGSYNSPLHF	TGTGCCAGCAGTTTCGGAGGCAGTTATAATTCACCCCTCCACTTT
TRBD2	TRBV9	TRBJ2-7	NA	CASSVGVAGGYEQYF	TGTGCCAGCAGCGTAGGGGTAGCGGGGGGTTACGAGCAGTACTTC
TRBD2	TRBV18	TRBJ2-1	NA	CASSLGTSGGANEQFF	TGTGCCAGCTCACTGGGGACTAGCGGGGGGGCGAATGAGCAGTTCTTC
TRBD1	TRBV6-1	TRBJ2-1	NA	CASSEPGTGGAGQFF	TGTGCCAGCAGTGAACCGGGGACAGGGGGTGCCGGGCAGTTCTTC
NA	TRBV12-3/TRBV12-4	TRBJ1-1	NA	CASSLAQGPEAFF	TGTGCCAGCAGTCTCGCCCAGGGGCCTGAAGCTTTCTTT
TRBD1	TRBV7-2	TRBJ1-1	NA	CASSPSGTGRTEAFF	TGTGCCAGCAGCCCGTCCGGGACAGGGAGGACTGAAGCTTTCTTT
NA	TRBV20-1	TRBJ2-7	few	CSASRGISYEQYF	TGCAGTGCTAGTCGGGGAATCTCCTACGAGCAGTACTTC
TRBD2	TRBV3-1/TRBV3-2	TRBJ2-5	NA	CASSPFPGGEETQYF	TGTGCCAGCAGCCCCTTTCCGGGAGGGGAAGAGACCCAGTACTTC
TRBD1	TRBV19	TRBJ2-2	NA	CASSIGSDRGSGELFF	TGTGCCAGTAGTATAGGGTCGGACAGGGGATCCGGGGAGCTGTTTTTT
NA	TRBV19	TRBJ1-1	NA	CASETGRNTEAFF	TGTGCCAGCGAGACCGGGAGGAACACTGAAGCTTTCTTT